What follows is one TCR beta chain and its context. Antigen specificity is unknown. The data were taken from a study of response to subunit inactivated influenza vaccine. Findings and caveats of the study: The study's authors posited that every seasonal influenza vaccination enlists few new T cells.

Via MiXCR, TCRdb re-called the RT-PCR reads, giving one row per CDR3 protein. The data hold fewer than 550,000 distinct CDR3 sequences, with approximately 24% observed a single time. The CDR3 has 14 amino acids. Germline V gene lookup returns CDR1 SGHRS and CDR2 YFSETQ. V was clipped by 0 bases and J by 6 bases; unmatched bases: 4. This clonotype originated in a man aged 50 to 60 who received an inactivated influenza vaccine. V and J are TRBV5-1 and TRBJ1-1, with 8 nucleotides matching TRBD1. The sample consisted of CD4+ T cells sorted from PBMCs, taken 4 to 6 days after vaccination. The CDR3 DNA follows: TGCGCCAGCAGCTTGGACGGACAGGGACCTGAAGCTTTCTTT. Translation: CASSLDGQGPEAFF.